The 5 T cell receptor beta chains below all came from one sample that was sequenced in a study of T cell clonotyping in hematopoietic cell transplantation (dated by TCRdb to the early 2020s). Explained via the paper, the time point label denotes: 180 days after allo-HCT. Library preparation employed the immunoSEQ multiplex PCR assay. TCRdb's version of the immuneACCESS table is confined to in-frame rearrangements and falls short of the full clone set. An unresolved V gene accounts for under half of the shortfall where checked; the remainder is of unknown origin. The sample records around 11,000 clones, around 86% of which are singletons. 38% of the sample lies in the top ten. This specimen was PBMCs, taken 180 days after allogeneic stem cell transplant. Receptor source: a male patient over 55 who had an allogeneic stem cell transplant from an unrelated donor, so the T cells may come from the graft donor. Some clones in this sample may be carry-over from other donors' samples.

V usage is TRBV5-6 and J usage is TRBJ1-1; tentatively, D is TRBD1 (5 bases). The germline V gene has CDR1 SGHDT and CDR2 YYEEEE. This CDR3 has 14 residues. V gave up 6 bases and J gave up 7 bases, with 19 bases separating them. Here the CDR3 DNA reads TGTGCCAGCATCTCACCTGGGGGGAGCGGTGAAGCTTTCTTT. As protein: CASISPGGSGEAFF.

The CDR3 here is CATSRESSGGKDGYTF. CDR3 in DNA: TGTGCCACCAGCAGAGAATCCTCAGGGGGCAAGGATGGCTACACCTTC. The chain links TRBV15 to TRBJ1-2; 8 nucleotides agree with TRBD1. After removal of 0 bases from V and 6 bases from J, the junction contained 9 bases not matched to a gene. This CDR3 has 16 amino acids. Looked up from germline, CDR1 is LNHNV and CDR2 is YYDKDF (reference sequence).

By frequency in the sample, this clone is large (0.1 to 1%). The gene calls are TRBV9 and TRBJ2-1, with D perhaps given as TRBD1 or TRBD2 (5 bases each). CDR3 length equals 14 residues. V was shortened by 4 bases and J by 9 bases, with 17 bases between the two germline ends. Germline CDR1 is SGDLS and CDR2 is YYNGEE. The CDR3 coding sequence is TGTGCCAGCAGCTTAGCGACAGCCCCGGGTGAGCAGTTCTTC. It translates to CASSLATAPGEQFF.

V and J are TRBV6-5 and TRBJ1-2; no definite D call. Looked up from germline, CDR1 is MNHEY and CDR2 is SVGAGI. Trimming cost V 1 base and J 4 bases, with 13 bases left between them. The CDR3 sequence is 15 residues long. CDR3 DNA sequence: TGTGCCAGCAGTTACTTCCTCTATTCGGGCTATGGCTACACCTTC. This codes for CASSYFLYSGYGYTF.

This clone came up once. The V gene is TRBV7-2, the J gene TRBJ1-5; 11 bases align to TRBD1. CDR1 is SGHTA and CDR2 is FQGNSA in the germline V gene. The CDR3 has 14 residues. J was trimmed by 7 bases and V by 5 bases; bases with no gene match: 4. In nucleotides, the CDR3 is TGTGCCAGCAGCCCCCGGACAGGGGGCCAGCCCCAGCATTTT. Translating it yields CASSPRTGGQPQHF.